The clone carrying this TCR beta chain was recorded many times. Its antigen is as yet unknown. Germline V gene data show CDR1 as SQVTM and CDR2 as ANQGSEA. J was trimmed by 6 bases and V by 4 bases; bases with no gene match: 9. The CDR3 spans 15 residues. These data are taken from a study of human T cells and chemical hapten exposure. Each CDR3 protein is one row after TCRdb ran MiXCR on the RACE reads. The sample includes a few hundred thousand distinct CDR3 sequences, about 6% of them seen just once. General study points: TCRs above 1 in 1000 frequency stayed constant with DPC sensitization.

The time point here: patch test 2, 6 weeks after DPC sensitization. Treatment specified: therapeutic diphenylcyclopropenone sensitization with weekly scalp DPC. Sample: whole blood, taken in connection with sensitization to the hapten diphenylcyclopropenone (DPC). The rearrangement uses TRBV29-1 and TRBJ1-2; 12 bases map to TRBD1. The receptor comes from a woman aged 18-35 years with alopecia areata. Some clones in this sample may be carry-over from other donors' samples. CDR3 sequence (DNA): TGCAGCGTTGCCGCCGGGACAGGGGGCCTAGATGGCTACACCTTC. It is translated as CSVAAGTGGLDGYTF.